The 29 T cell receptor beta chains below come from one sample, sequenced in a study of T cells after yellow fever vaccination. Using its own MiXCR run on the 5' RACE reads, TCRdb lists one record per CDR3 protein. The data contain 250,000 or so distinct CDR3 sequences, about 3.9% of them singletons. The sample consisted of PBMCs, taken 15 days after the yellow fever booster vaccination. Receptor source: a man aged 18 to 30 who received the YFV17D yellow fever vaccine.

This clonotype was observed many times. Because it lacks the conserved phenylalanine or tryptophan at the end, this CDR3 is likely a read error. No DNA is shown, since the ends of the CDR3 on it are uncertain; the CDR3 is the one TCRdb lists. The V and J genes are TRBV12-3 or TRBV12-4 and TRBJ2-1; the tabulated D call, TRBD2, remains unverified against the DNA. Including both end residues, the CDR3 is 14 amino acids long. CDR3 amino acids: CASSLVTSGGQDSC.

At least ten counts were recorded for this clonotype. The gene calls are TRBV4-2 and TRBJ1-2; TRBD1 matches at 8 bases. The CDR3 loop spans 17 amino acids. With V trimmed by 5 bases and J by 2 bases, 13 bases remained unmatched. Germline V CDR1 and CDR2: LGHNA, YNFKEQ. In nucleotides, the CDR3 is TGTGCCAGCAGCACCCTGACAGGGGCCAGGGGCAACTATGGCTACACCTTC. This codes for CASSTLTGARGNYGYTF.

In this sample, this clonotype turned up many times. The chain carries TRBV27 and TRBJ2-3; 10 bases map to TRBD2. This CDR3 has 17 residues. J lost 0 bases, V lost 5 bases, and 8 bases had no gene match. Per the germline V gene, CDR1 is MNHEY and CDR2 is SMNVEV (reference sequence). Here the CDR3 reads CASSRFSSGGSTDTQYF. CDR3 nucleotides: TGTGCCAGCAGTCGTTTTTCTAGCGGGGGCAGCACAGATACGCAGTATTTT.

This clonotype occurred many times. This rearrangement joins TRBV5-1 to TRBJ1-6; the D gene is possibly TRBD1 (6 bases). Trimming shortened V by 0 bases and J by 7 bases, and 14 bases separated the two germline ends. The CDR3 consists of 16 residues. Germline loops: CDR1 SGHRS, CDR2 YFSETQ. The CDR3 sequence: CASSLVGGAGNSPLHF. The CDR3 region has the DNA TGCGCCAGCAGCTTGGTCGGGGGCGCAGGGAATTCACCCCTCCACTTT. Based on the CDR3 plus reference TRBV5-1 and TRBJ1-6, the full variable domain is KAGVTQTPRYLIKTRGQQVTLSCSPISGHRSVSWYQQTPGQGLQFLFEYFSETQRNKGNFPGRFSGRQFSNSRSEMNVSTLELGDSALYLCASSLVGGAGNSPLHFGNGTRLTVT.

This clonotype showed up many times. Written as DNA, the CDR3 is TGCGCCAGCAGCCAAGTAAAGTGGACTGAAGCTTTCTTT. This gives the protein CASSQVKWTEAFF. The chain joins TRBV4-1 to TRBJ1-1; no clear D. V lost 1 base, J lost 5 bases, and 8 bases lay in between. Per germline, CDR1 MGHRA and CDR2 YSYEKL. The CDR3 consists of 13 residues.

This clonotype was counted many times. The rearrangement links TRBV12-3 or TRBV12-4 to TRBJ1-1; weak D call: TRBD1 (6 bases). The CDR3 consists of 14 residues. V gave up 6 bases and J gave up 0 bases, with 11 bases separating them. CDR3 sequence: CASSRTVMNTEAFF. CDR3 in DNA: TGTGCCAGCAGCCGGACAGTGATGAACACTGAAGCTTTCTTT.

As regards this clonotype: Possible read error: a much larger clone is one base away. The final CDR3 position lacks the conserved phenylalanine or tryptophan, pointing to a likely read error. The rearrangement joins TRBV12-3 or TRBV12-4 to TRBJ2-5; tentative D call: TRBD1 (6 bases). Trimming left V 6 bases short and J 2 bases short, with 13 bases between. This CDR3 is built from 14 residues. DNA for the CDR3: TGTGCCAGCAGGCGATCCGACAGGCAAGAGACCCAGTACTCC. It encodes CASRRSDRQETQYS.

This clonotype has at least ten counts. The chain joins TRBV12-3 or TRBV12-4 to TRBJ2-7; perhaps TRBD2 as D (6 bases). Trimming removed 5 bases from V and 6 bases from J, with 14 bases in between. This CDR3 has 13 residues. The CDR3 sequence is CASSPWRVGEQYV. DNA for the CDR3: TGTGCCAGCAGTCCGTGGAGGGTTGGCGAGCAGTACGTC.

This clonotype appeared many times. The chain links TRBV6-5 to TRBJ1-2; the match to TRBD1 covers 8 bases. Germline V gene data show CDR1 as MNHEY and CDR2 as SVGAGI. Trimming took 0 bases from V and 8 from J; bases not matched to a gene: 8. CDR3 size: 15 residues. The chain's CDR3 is CASSYSPQGAWGYTF. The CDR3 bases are TGTGCCAGCAGTTACTCGCCCCAGGGGGCTTGGGGCTACACCTTC.

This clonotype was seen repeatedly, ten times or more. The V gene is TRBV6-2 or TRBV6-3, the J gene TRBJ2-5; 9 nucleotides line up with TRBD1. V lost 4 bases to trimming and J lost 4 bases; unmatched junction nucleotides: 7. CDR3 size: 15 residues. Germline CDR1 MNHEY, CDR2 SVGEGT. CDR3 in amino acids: CASSLDRGRGETQYF. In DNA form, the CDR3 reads TGTGCCAGCAGTTTGGACAGGGGAAGGGGAGAGACCCAGTACTTC.

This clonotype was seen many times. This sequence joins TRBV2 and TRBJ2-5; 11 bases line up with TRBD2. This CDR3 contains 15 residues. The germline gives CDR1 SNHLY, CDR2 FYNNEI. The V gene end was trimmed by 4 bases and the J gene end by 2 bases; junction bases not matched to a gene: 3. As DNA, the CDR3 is TGTGCCAGCAGTGGGGCTAGCGGGGGGCAAGAGACCCAGTACTTC. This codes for CASSGASGGQETQYF.

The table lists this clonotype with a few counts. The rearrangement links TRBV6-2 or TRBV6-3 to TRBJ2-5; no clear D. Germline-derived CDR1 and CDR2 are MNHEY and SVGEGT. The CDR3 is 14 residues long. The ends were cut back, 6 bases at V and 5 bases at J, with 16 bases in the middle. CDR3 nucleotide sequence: TGTGCCAGCAGAAGCGACAAGTCACGGGAGACCCAGTACTTC. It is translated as CASRSDKSRETQYF.

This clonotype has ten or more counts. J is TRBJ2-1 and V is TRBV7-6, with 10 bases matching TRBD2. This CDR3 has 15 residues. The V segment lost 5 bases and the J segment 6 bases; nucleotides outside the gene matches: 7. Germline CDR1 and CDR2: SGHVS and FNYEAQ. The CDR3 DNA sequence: TGTGCCAGCAGCCAGGGACTAGCGAGTACCAATGAGCAGTTCTTC. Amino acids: CASSQGLASTNEQFF.

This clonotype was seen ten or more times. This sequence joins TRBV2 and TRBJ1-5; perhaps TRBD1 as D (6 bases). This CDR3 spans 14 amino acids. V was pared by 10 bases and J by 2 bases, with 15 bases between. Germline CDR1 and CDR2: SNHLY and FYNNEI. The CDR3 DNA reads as TGTGCCACACGGGGGGGACATGGCAATCAGCCCCAGCATTTT. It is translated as CATRGGHGNQPQHF. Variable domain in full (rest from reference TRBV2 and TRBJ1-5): EPEVTQTPSHQVTQMGQEVILRCVPISNHLYFYWYRQILGQKVEFLVSFYNNEISEKSEIFDDQFSVERPDGSNFTLKIRSTKLEDSAMYFCATRGGHGNQPQHFGDGTRLSIL.

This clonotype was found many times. The CDR3 DNA follows: TGTGCCAGCAGCACCGGACAGAACACTGAAGCTTTCTTT. Translation gives CASSTGQNTEAFF. The chain employs TRBV5-8 and TRBJ1-1; maybe TRBD1 (5 bases). This CDR3 has 13 amino acids. V lost 4 bases, J lost 1 base, and 8 bases lay in between. CDR1 SGHTS and CDR2 YDEGEE come from the germline V gene.

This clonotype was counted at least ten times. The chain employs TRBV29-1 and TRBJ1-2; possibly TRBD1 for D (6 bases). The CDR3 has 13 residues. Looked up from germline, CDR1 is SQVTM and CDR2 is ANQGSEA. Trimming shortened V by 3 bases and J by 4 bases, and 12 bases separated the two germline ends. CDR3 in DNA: TGCAGCGTTGAGGGGGGCAGGAGCTATGGCTACACCTTC. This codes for CSVEGGRSYGYTF.

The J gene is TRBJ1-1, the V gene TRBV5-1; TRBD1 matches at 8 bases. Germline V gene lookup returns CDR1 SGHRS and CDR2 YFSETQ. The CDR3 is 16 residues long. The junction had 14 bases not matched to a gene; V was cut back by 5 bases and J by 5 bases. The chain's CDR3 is CASSPHQNRGRTEAFF. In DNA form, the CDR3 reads TGCGCCAGCAGTCCCCACCAAAACAGGGGGAGGACTGAAGCTTTCTTT. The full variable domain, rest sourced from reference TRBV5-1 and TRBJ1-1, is KAGVTQTPRYLIKTRGQQVTLSCSPISGHRSVSWYQQTPGQGLQFLFEYFSETQRNKGNFPGRFSGRQFSNSRSEMNVSTLELGDSALYLCASSPHQNRGRTEAFFGQGTRLTVV.

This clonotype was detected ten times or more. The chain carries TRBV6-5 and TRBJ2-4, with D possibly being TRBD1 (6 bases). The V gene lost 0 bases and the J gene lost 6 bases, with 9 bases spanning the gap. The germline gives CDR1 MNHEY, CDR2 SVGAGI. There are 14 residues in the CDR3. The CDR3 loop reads CASSYSTGTNIQYF. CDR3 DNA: TGTGCCAGCAGTTACTCGACAGGAACAAACATTCAGTACTTC.

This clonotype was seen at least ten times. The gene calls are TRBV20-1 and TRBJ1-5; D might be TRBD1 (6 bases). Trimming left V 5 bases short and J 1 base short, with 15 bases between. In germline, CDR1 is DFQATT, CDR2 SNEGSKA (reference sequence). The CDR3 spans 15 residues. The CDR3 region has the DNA TGCAGTGCTCCCCGGGGCCAGGGGAGCAATCAGCCCCAGCATTTT. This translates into CSAPRGQGSNQPQHF.

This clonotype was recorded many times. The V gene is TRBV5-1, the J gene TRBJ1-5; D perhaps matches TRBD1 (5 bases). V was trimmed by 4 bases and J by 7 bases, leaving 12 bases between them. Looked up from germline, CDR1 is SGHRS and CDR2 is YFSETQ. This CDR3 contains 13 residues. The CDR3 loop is CASSLRGYQPQHF. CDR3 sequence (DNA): TGCGCCAGCAGCCTCCGGGGCTACCAGCCCCAGCATTTT.

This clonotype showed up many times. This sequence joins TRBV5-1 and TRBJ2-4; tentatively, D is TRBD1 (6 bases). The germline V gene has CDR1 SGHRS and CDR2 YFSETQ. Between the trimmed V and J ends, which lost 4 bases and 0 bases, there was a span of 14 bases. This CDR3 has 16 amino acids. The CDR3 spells CASSPGQPIAKNIQYF. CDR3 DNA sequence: TGCGCCAGCAGCCCCGGACAGCCCATAGCCAAAAACATTCAGTACTTC.

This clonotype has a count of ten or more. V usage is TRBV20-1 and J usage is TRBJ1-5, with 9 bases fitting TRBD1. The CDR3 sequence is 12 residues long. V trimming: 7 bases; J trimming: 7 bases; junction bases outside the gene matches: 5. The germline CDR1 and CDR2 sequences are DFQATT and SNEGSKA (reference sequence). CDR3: CSGTGGGQPQHF. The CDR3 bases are TGCAGTGGCACAGGGGGCGGGCAGCCCCAGCATTTT.

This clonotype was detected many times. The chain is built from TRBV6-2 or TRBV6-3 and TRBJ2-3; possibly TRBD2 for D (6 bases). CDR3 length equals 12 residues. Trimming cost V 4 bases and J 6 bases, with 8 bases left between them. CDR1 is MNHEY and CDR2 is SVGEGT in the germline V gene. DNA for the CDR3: TGTGCCAGCAGTTTCCGGGGGGATACGCAGTATTTT. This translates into CASSFRGDTQYF.

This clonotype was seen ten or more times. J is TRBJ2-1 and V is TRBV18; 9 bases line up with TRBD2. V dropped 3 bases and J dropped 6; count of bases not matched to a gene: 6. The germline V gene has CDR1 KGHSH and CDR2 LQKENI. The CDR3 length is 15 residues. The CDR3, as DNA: TGTGCCAGCTCACCTCCTGGAGCGGGGGGCAATGAGCAGTTCTTC. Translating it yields CASSPPGAGGNEQFF.

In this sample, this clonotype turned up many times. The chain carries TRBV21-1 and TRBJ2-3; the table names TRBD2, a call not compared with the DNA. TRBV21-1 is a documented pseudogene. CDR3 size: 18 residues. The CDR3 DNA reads TGTGCCAGCAGCAAAGCGTCTAGCGGGGGGCCCTACACAGATACGCAGTATTTT. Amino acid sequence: CASSKASSGGPYTDTQYF.

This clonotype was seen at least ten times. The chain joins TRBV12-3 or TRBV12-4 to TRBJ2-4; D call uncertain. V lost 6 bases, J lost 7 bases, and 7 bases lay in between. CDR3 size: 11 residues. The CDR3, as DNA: TGTGCCAGCAGGTCCCGGAACATTCAGTACTTC. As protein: CASRSRNIQYF.

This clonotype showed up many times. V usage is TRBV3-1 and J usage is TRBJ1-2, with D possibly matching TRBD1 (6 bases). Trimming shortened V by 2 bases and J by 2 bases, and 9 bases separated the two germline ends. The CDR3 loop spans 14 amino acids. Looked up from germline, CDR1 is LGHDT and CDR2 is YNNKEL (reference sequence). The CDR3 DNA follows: TGTGCCAGCAGCCAATCCAGGGGAAACTATGGCTACACCTTC. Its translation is CASSQSRGNYGYTF. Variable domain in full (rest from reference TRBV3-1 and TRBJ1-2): DTAVSQTPKYLVTQMGNDKSIKCEQNLGHDTMYWYKQDSKKFLKIMFSYNNKELIINETVPNRFSPKSPDKAHLNLHINSLELGDSAVYFCASSQSRGNYGYTFGSGTRLTVV.

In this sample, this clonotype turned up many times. The CDR3: CASSGGQIQFPYEQYV. The CDR3 DNA reads TGTGCCAGCAGTGGGGGACAGATACAATTCCCTTACGAGCAGTACGTC. V and J are TRBV28 and TRBJ2-7; 7 bases fit TRBD1. There are 16 residues in the CDR3. Losses at the gene ends were 5 bases for V and 4 bases for J; bases not matched to a gene: 14. Germline loops: CDR1 MDHEN, CDR2 SYDVKM.

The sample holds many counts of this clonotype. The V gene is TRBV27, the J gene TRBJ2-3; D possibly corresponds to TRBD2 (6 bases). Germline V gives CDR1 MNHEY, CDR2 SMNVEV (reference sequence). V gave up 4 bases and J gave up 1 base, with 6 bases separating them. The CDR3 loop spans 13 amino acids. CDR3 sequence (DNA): TGTGCCAGCAGTTCGGGGGGCACAGATACGCAGTATTTT. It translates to CASSSGGTDTQYF.